This record covers a single T cell receptor beta chain. These data are taken from a study of CD8 T cells in Susac syndrome. The CDR3 consists of 19 residues. A quantity of about 0.5 to 1 ug RNA underwent reverse transcription using random hexamers. TCRdb re-called the immunoSEQ multiplex PCR reads with MiXCR, one entry per CDR3 protein. The repertoire holds 150,000 to 200,000 distinct CDR3 sequences, with around 93% as singletons. Controls were drawn from healthy donors and were matched for age and sex. While CD8+ and CD4+ T cells were isolated negatively, TEMRA cells were enriched by FACS. The chain uses TRBV1 and TRBJ2-2; TRBD2 reflects the table's D call only, with no check against the DNA. TRBV1 counts as a pseudogene. Sequencing was done on a sample of CD4+ T cells from PBMCs. This TCR was sampled from a human donor in good health. The CDR3 region is CTSSLDHGTSSQGTGELFF. In nucleotides, the CDR3 is TGCACCAGCAGCCTTGATCACGGGACTAGTAGCCAGGGCACCGGGGAGCTGTTTTTT.